In its sample, the clone carrying this T cell receptor (beta chain) was seen a few times. Antigen: not known. TCRdb's table, derived via immunoSEQ multiplex PCR, lists solely in-frame clones and lacks some. The sample contains 100,000 or so clones, under 90% of which appear only once. This specimen belongs to a study of PD-1 blockade in mismatch repair-deficient tumors. Study-level information: Enrolled about 2013-2017, patients had progressing, pretreated mismatch repair-deficient cancers of over nine types.

Regarding the study as a whole: After pembrolizumab, tumor-resident clones rose rapidly, then generally contracted before radiologic responses.

Trimming took off 5 bases at V and 9 bases at J, with 17 bases between the two ends. This CDR3 contains 14 residues. CDR1 LNHDA and CDR2 SQIVND come from the germline V gene (reference sequence). All patients were mismatch repair deficient, assessed by either PCR or immunohistochemistry. A few pembrolizumab responders had their TCRs sequenced. This clonotype was obtained from an adult with mismatch repair-deficient cancer. The sample here was peripheral blood, taken approximately 35 weeks after starting pembrolizumab. The V and J genes are TRBV19 and TRBJ2-1; weak D call: TRBD2 (5 bases). The CDR3 loop reads CASSDGKLVREQFF. The DNA for the CDR3 is TGTGCCAGTAGTGACGGGAAGCTTGTACGTGAGCAGTTCTTC.